The present entry profiles one T cell receptor (beta chain) with its context. Its specificity is unknown. Analyses pooled second doses at about 4 or about 12 weeks. This CDR3 contains 14 residues. Germline V gene sequence: CDR1 MNHNY, CDR2 SVGAGI (reference sequence). The germline V and J ends were trimmed by 0 bases and 8 bases, with 13 bases remaining between them. These data originate in a study of T cell responses to AZD1222 COVID-19 vaccine. Overall study results and limits: The donors showed a predominance of white British ancestry and of females, with possible underestimation of clonal diversity.

The repertoire was sequenced with immunoSEQ multiplex PCR; TCRdb's copy has only in-frame clones and lacks some. The sample contains some 74,000 clones, around 90% of which appear only once. The chain couples TRBV6-6 to TRBJ1-2; the D gene is possibly TRBD1 (6 bases). This TCR was sampled from an adult who received the AZD1222 COVID-19 vaccine. This specimen was peripheral blood, taken 28 days after the second AZD1222 dose. The CDR3, as DNA: TGTGCCAGCAGTTACTCGACAGGCACGCAGGGCTACACCTTC. Translated, it gives CASSYSTGTQGYTF.